The 24 T cell receptor beta chains in this list originate from one sample, sequenced in a study of human thymus T cells (dated by TCRdb to the early 2020s). Libraries were made using the immunoSEQ multiplex PCR assay. The source is immuneACCESS, and TCRdb retained only in-frame sequences with V and J called. Part of the clones is not carried over; for the studies checked, unresolved V genes explain less than half of this, and the remainder is unexplained. The table for this sample lists 57,000 or so clones; 90% to 95% of them were counted only once. Of the sample, roughly 5.7% is held by the ten largest clones. Sequenced input: blood. The receptors stem from a boy in the first two years of life with a congenital heart defect but otherwise immunologically healthy.

This clone was found once. The gene calls are TRBV7-2 and TRBJ1-5; tentative D call: TRBD1 (5 bases). The CDR3 has 15 residues. The V end was cut by 0 bases, the J end by 5 bases, with 11 bases between. Germline CDR1 SGHTA, CDR2 FQGNSA. CDR3 bases: TGTGCCAGCAGCTTAGCGGGGGGGAACGATCAGCCCCAGCATTTT. Protein: CASSLAGGNDQPQHF.

The chain is built from TRBV13 and TRBJ1-1; D gene unclear. The CDR3 loop spans 15 amino acids. Germline V gives CDR1 PRHDT, CDR2 FYEKMQ (reference sequence). Trimming removed 3 bases from V and 0 bases from J, with 11 bases in between. This chain's CDR3 is CASSFPRGLNTEAFF. The CDR3 nucleotides are TGTGCCAGCAGCTTCCCTCGGGGTTTGAACACTGAAGCTTTCTTT. The variable domain in full, completed from reference TRBV13 and TRBJ1-1, reads AAGVIQSPRHLIKEKRETATLKCYPIPRHDTVYWYQQGPGQDPQFLISFYEKMQSDKGSIPDRFSAQQFSDYHSELNMSSLELGDSALYFCASSFPRGLNTEAFFGQGTRLTVV.

The chain joins TRBV28 to TRBJ2-3; 9 bases align to TRBD2. CDR3 size: 19 residues. The germline gives CDR1 MDHEN, CDR2 SYDVKM. The V gene end was trimmed by 5 bases and the J gene end by 0 bases; junction bases not matched to a gene: 15. CDR3 DNA: TGTGCCAGCAGTCCACACTACGGCCTGGCGGGAGGGAGCACAGATACGCAGTATTTT. This sequence encodes CASSPHYGLAGGSTDTQYF.

The chain recombines TRBV2 with TRBJ2-1, with a tentative D call TRBD2 (5 bases). CDR3 size: 14 residues. The V gene's germline CDR1 is SNHLY and CDR2 FYNNEI. V shed 1 base and J shed 8 bases, with 12 bases lying between them. As DNA, the CDR3 is TGTGCCAGCAGTGAAGAGGCTAGCTTACATGAGCAGTTCTTC. This encodes CASSEEASLHEQFF.

The rearrangement links TRBV2 to TRBJ2-7; 10 positions agree with TRBD2. Per the germline V gene, CDR1 is SNHLY and CDR2 is FYNNEI. The V gene end was trimmed by 5 bases and the J gene end by 6 bases; junction bases not matched to a gene: 7. The CDR3 has 14 amino acids. CDR3 residues: CASSIIGTSAEQYF. DNA for the CDR3: TGTGCCAGCAGTATTATTGGGACTAGCGCCGAGCAGTACTTC.

The rearrangement joins TRBV2 to TRBJ2-7; 11 nucleotides match TRBD2. The V gene's germline CDR1 is SNHLY and CDR2 FYNNEI. This CDR3 contains 15 residues. V trimming: 3 bases; J trimming: 6 bases; junction bases outside the gene matches: 7. CDR3 in amino acids: CASSDVLAGGLEQYF. As DNA, the CDR3 is TGTGCCAGCAGTGATGTTCTAGCGGGAGGCCTCGAGCAGTACTTC.

The rearrangement joins TRBV5-1 to TRBJ2-2; perhaps TRBD2 as D (6 bases). V was clipped by 8 bases and J by 7 bases, with 18 bases between them. Looked up from germline, CDR1 is SGHRS and CDR2 is YFSETQ. The CDR3 has 14 amino acids. The CDR3 DNA is TGCGCCAGTGGGGACTTTTCCACAATCGGGGAGCTGTTTTTT. This encodes CASGDFSTIGELFF.

The J gene is TRBJ2-3, the V gene TRBV28; 7 bases line up with TRBD2. This CDR3 has 15 residues. CDR1 and CDR2 from the germline V gene are MDHEN and SYDVKM. V lost 2 bases and J lost 0; bases outside the gene matches: 2. The CDR3 is CASSLGRASTDTQYF. The CDR3 nucleotides read TGTGCCAGCAGTTTAGGGAGGGCTAGCACAGATACGCAGTATTTT.

The chain has TRBV7-9 and TRBJ1-1; possible D gene TRBD1, 5 bases. V lost 2 bases and J lost 0, with 10 bases in between. CDR1 and CDR2 (germline): SEHNR, FQNEAQ (reference sequence). The CDR3 has 15 residues. The chain's CDR3 is CASSLPGTLNTEAFF. CDR3 sequence (DNA): TGTGCCAGCAGCTTACCAGGGACCCTGAACACTGAAGCTTTCTTT.

The gene calls are TRBV28 and TRBJ2-1; 10 bases agree with TRBD2. The CDR3 is made up of 17 amino acids. Germline values: CDR1 MDHEN, CDR2 SYDVKM. Losses at the gene ends were 6 bases for V and 8 bases for J; bases not matched to a gene: 16. The DNA for the CDR3 is TGTGCCAGCAGGAACAGGGGTTTAGCGGGAGGTCGCGATGAGCAGTTCTTC. Encoded protein: CASRNRGLAGGRDEQFF.

The rearrangement links TRBV11-3 to TRBJ2-1; no clear D. V was cut by 1 base and J by 8 bases, with 3 bases left in between. Germline values: CDR1 SGHNT, CDR2 YENEEA. The CDR3 runs to 11 residues. Written as DNA, the CDR3 is TGTGCCAGCAGCTTAGCGTATGAGCAGTTCTTC. Its protein is CASSLAYEQFF.

The chain recombines TRBV5-4 with TRBJ2-6, with 11 bases that match TRBD2. The V and J ends lost 4 bases and 4 bases, in that order; junction bases with no gene match: 10. CDR1 SGHNT and CDR2 YYREEE come from the germline V gene (reference sequence). The CDR3 is 18 residues long. The CDR3 region is CASSRLAGGPGGANVLTF. The DNA of the CDR3 is TGTGCCAGCAGCAGATTAGCGGGAGGGCCTGGCGGGGCCAACGTCCTGACTTTC.

This chain connects TRBV7-3 to TRBJ2-2; a weak D match, TRBD2 (7 bases). The ends were cut back, 6 bases at V and 0 bases at J, with 11 bases in the middle. CDR3 length: 15 residues. Per the germline V gene, CDR1 is SGHTA and CDR2 is FQGTGA. Here the CDR3 DNA reads TGTGCCAGCAGTCGCGGGGGCGCGAACACCGGGGAGCTGTTTTTT. Translated, it gives CASSRGGANTGELFF.

The gene calls are TRBV19 and TRBJ2-3; D remains unclear. V was shortened by 0 bases and J by 5 bases, with 12 bases between the two germline ends. Germline V gives CDR1 LNHDA, CDR2 SQIVND (reference sequence). CDR3 length: 15 residues. CDR3 sequence (DNA): TGTGCCAGTAGTATAGATCGGGCCAGGCTAGATACGCAGTATTTT. This sequence encodes CASSIDRARLDTQYF.

Worth noting for this clone: One end of the junction fails to match germline, which may point to a read error. The V call is TRBV18, the J call TRBJ1-1, with TRBD1 matching over 7 bases. Germline CDR1 KGHSH, CDR2 LQKENI. The CDR3 is 14 residues long. CDR3 nucleotide sequence: TGTGCCAGCTCACGTCAGGGGGAGAACATTGAAGCTTTCTTT. This encodes CASSRQGENIEAFF.

This chain connects TRBV28 to TRBJ2-7; 9 bases line up with TRBD2. The CDR3 has 17 amino acids. Losses at the gene ends were 5 bases for V and 3 bases for J; bases not matched to a gene: 14. Germline V gene data show CDR1 as MDHEN and CDR2 as SYDVKM. The CDR3 DNA is TGTGCCAGCAGTCCCACCTTCTGGGCGGGAGGGTACTACGAGCAGTACTTC. This codes for CASSPTFWAGGYYEQYF.

The chain combines TRBV19 with TRBJ1-1; D ambiguous. Germline lookup yields CDR1 LNHDA and CDR2 SQIVND (reference sequence). The CDR3 is 13 amino acids. Deletions cut 4 bases from V and 5 bases from J, with 11 bases between. The DNA for the CDR3 is TGTGCCAGTAGTAACCCCGAGGGAACTGAAGCTTTCTTT. Residues: CASSNPEGTEAFF.

The rearrangement joins TRBV6-5 to TRBJ1-2; 11 bases match TRBD1. This CDR3 has 15 residues. Germline values: CDR1 MNHEY, CDR2 SVGAGI. J gave up 4 bases and V 0 bases, and 1 base lay outside the gene matches. The CDR3 nucleotides read TGTGCCAGCAGTTACTCGGGGACAGGGGGCTATGGCTACACCTTC. Protein sequence: CASSYSGTGGYGYTF.

In this sample, this clone turned up a few times. The rearrangement links TRBV14 to TRBJ2-1; D not certain. V gave up 0 bases and J gave up 7 bases, with 7 bases separating them. Germline V gene lookup returns CDR1 SGHDN and CDR2 FVKESK. The CDR3 length is 13 residues. The CDR3 spells CASSQDRSNEQFF. The CDR3 DNA follows: TGTGCCAGCAGCCAAGATAGGTCAAATGAGCAGTTCTTC.

The chain links TRBV4-1 to TRBJ1-3; D is ambiguous. Trimming removed 0 bases at V and 0 bases at J, with 18 bases between. The CDR3 is 19 residues long. Germline V CDR1 and CDR2: MGHRA, YSYEKL. Here the CDR3 DNA reads TGCGCCAGCAGCCAAGATCCCATTGTGGGGTTCGACTCTGGAAACACCATATATTTT. Translating gives CASSQDPIVGFDSGNTIYF.

This clone has just a few counts. V is TRBV7-3 and J is TRBJ2-7; D is perhaps TRBD1 (6 bases). The V and J ends lost 0 bases and 3 bases respectively, with 6 bases between them. The germline V gene encodes CDR1 SGHTA and CDR2 FQGTGA. The CDR3 covers 13 residues. In DNA form, the CDR3 reads TGTGCCAGCAGCTTAACAGGGGGCTACGAGCAGTACTTC. This translates into CASSLTGGYEQYF.

This chain joins TRBV10-3 and TRBJ2-1; maybe TRBD2 (5 bases). The V gene lost 5 bases and the J gene lost 5 bases, with 13 bases spanning the gap. This CDR3 contains 14 residues. Per germline, CDR1 ENHRY and CDR2 SYGVKD. The CDR3 is CAISSRPGNNEQFF. Written as DNA, the CDR3 is TGTGCCATCAGTAGCCGCCCGGGAAACAATGAGCAGTTCTTC.

The gene calls are TRBV27 and TRBJ2-3; 11 positions match TRBD2. Trimming removed 8 bases from V and 4 bases from J; junction bases left unmatched: 20. CDR3 size: 19 residues. Germline V gene lookup returns CDR1 MNHEY and CDR2 SMNVEV (reference sequence). The CDR3 coding sequence is TGTGCCAGCGGAATGAAGTTAGCGGGAGGGATAGAGGATTCAGATACGCAGTATTTT. It specifies CASGMKLAGGIEDSDTQYF.

V and J are TRBV10-3 and TRBJ2-1, with 10 bases matching TRBD1. V lost 6 bases, J lost 7 bases, and 9 bases stayed unmatched. The germline V gene has CDR1 ENHRY and CDR2 SYGVKD. CDR3 length: 15 amino acids. CDR3 loop: CAIRTGTGEKNEQFF. The CDR3 DNA reads TGTGCCATCAGGACCGGGACAGGGGAGAAGAATGAGCAGTTCTTC.